This passage covers 3 T cell receptor beta chains from one sample sequenced in a study of Ad26.COV2.S vaccination and SARS-CoV-2 variants. Documented treatment: around 19 received Ad26.COV2.S at low or high dose, single or two shots; about 5 received placebo; per-sample allocation not given. Samples came from day 63 after the first vaccine or placebo injection. Data came from immunoSEQ multiplex PCR; TCRdb stores just in-frame clones and leaves some out. The sample contains about 450,000 clones, 85% to 90% of which appear only once. Sequenced here: peripheral blood, sampled in a trial of Ad26.COV2.S vaccine versus placebo. These receptors originate from a person aged 18-65 years who received the Ad26.COV2.S COVID-19 vaccine or a placebo.

This chain connects TRBV5-1 to TRBJ2-3, with 9 bases that match TRBD1. The V gene end was trimmed by 4 bases and the J gene end by 1 base; junction bases not matched to a gene: 4. This CDR3 region has 15 residues. Germline CDR1 reads SGHRS; CDR2 reads YFSETQ. In nucleotides, the CDR3 is TGCGCCAGCAGCACGACAGGGGGACGCACAGATACGCAGTATTTT. This gives the protein CASSTTGGRTDTQYF.

This chain links TRBV6-2 or TRBV6-3 with TRBJ2-7; D not resolved. Germline values: CDR1 MNHEY, CDR2 SVGEGT. Trimming removed 4 bases from V and 0 bases from J, with 7 bases in between. This CDR3 has 13 amino acids. The DNA for the CDR3 is TGTGCCAGCAGTTGGACCCCCTCCTACGAGCAGTACGTC. Protein sequence: CASSWTPSYEQYV.

CDR3 DNA: TGCGCCAGCAAACTACAGGGGGCAGCAGATACGCAGTATTTT. This translates into CASKLQGAADTQYF. This chain connects TRBV10-2 to TRBJ2-3; the match to TRBD1 covers 9 bases. This CDR3 region has 14 residues. J lost 4 bases, V lost 7 bases, and 6 bases had no gene match. From germline, CDR1 is WSHSY and CDR2 SAAADI.